The next 5 T cell receptor beta chains were all read from a single sample in a study of cytomegalovirus exposure and HLA in healthy donors. The study ran its PCR with 60 Vbeta and 13 Jbeta primers. Sequencing used immunoSEQ multiplex PCR; TCRdb keeps in-frame clones, though not all of them. Of about 90,000 clones listed, approximately 74% are singletons. The sample consisted of PBMCs. The source is a man aged 25 to 45 in good health and CMV-seropositive.

The gene calls are TRBV18 and TRBJ2-3, with TRBD2 matching over 7 bases. Losses at the gene ends were 3 bases for V and 2 bases for J; bases not matched to a gene: 2. CDR1 is KGHSH and CDR2 is LQKENI in the germline V gene. The CDR3 is 14 amino acids. This CDR3 is CASSPGLLTDTQYF. In DNA form, the CDR3 reads TGTGCCAGCTCACCGGGACTACTCACAGATACGCAGTATTTT.

This chain links TRBV2 with TRBJ2-7, with D perhaps TRBD1 (5 bases). The germline V and J ends were trimmed by 2 bases and 2 bases, with 13 bases remaining between them. There are 15 residues in the CDR3. Per the germline V gene, CDR1 is SNHLY and CDR2 is FYNNEI. The CDR3 sequence is CASSERAGPTYEQYF. The CDR3 nucleotides read TGTGCCAGCAGTGAAAGGGCAGGGCCCACCTACGAGCAGTACTTC.

Written as DNA, the CDR3 is TGTGCCAGCAGCTGGACCGCAGCGGGACTCGCAGATACGCAGTATTTT. It encodes CASSWTAAGLADTQYF. The chain uses TRBV5-8 and TRBJ2-3; TRBD2 aligns across 7 bases. After removal of 3 bases from V and 4 bases from J, the junction contained 11 bases not matched to a gene. This CDR3 is built from 16 residues. Germline V gives CDR1 SGHTS, CDR2 YDEGEE. Drawing the rest from reference TRBV5-8 and TRBJ2-3, the complete variable domain is EAGVTQSPTHLIKTRGQQATLRCSPISGHTSVYWYQQALGLGLQFLLWYDEGEERNRGNFPPRFSGRQFPNYSSELNVNALELEDSALYLCASSWTAAGLADTQYFGPGTRLTVL.

The chain carries TRBV7-3 and TRBJ2-1; 7 bases fit TRBD2. The CDR3 covers 16 residues. V was clipped by 5 bases and J by 0 bases; unmatched bases: 7. CDR1 is SGHTA, CDR2 FQGTGA, per germline. CDR3: CASSLSGPHSYNEQFF. CDR3 bases: TGTGCCAGCAGCCTTAGCGGGCCACACTCCTACAATGAGCAGTTCTTC.

The chain is built from TRBV9 and TRBJ2-1; a weak D match, TRBD2 (5 bases). CDR3 length: 14 amino acids. The V gene's germline CDR1 is SGDLS and CDR2 YYNGEE. Trimming shortened V by 3 bases and J by 13 bases, and 20 bases separated the two germline ends. The CDR3 region is CASSAGRVERPQFF. CDR3 sequence (DNA): TGTGCCAGCAGCGCTGGGCGGGTGGAGCGACCACAGTTCTTC.